This T cell receptor beta chain was retrieved from a study of CD8 T cells in Susac syndrome. Random-hexamer reverse transcription was applied to about 0.45 to 1 ug RNA. TCRdb recomputed calls from the immunoSEQ multiplex PCR reads with MiXCR, one row per CDR3 protein. The top ten clones hold approximately 0.18% of a sample with about 290,000 distinct CDR3 sequences, about 89% of them seen once. The multiple sclerosis controls comprised treatment-naive patients whose relapsing-remitting disease was stable or active. CDR1 and CDR2 (germline): LNHDA, SQIVND (reference sequence). V lost 1 base and J 12 bases, leaving 22 bases between the germline ends. The CDR3 sequence is 16 residues long.

This receptor was identified in a human donor with multiple sclerosis. The chain uses TRBV19 and TRBJ1-5; D unclear. Input material: CD8+ T cells from PBMCs. CDR3 in amino acids: CASSIVTPRPKNLQHF. CDR3 coding DNA: TGTGCCAGTAGTATAGTTACTCCAAGACCCAAAAATCTCCAGCATTTT.